This passage covers 22 T cell receptor beta chains from one sample sequenced in a study of T-cell memory formation after mild COVID-19. TCRdb itself ran the 5' RACE reads through MiXCR, one entry per CDR3 protein. Among 130,000 to 150,000 distinct CDR3 sequences listed, about 5.7% were seen once. Sequencing input: PBMCs or a T cell subset sorted from them (not recorded which). The receptor source for this set is an adult woman who had mild COVID-19 (a few samples of this study predate the infection). Cell type and time point are not known.

The sample holds many counts of this clonotype. The V call is TRBV4-1, the J call TRBJ2-1, with 11 positions matching TRBD2. The length of the CDR3 is 17 residues. The germline CDR1 and CDR2 sequences are MGHRA and YSYEKL. V gave up 0 bases and J gave up 2 bases; unmatched junction bases: 3. The CDR3 DNA follows: TGCGCCAGCAGCCAAGATCCTAGCGGGGGGACCTACAATGAGCAGTTCTTC. Residues: CASSQDPSGGTYNEQFF.

The V and J genes are TRBV7-6 and TRBJ2-5; D uncertain. The CDR3 has 14 residues. Per the germline V gene, CDR1 is SGHVS and CDR2 is FNYEAQ. V dropped 4 bases and J dropped 2 bases, with 11 bases sitting between them. CDR3 loop: CASSSRKGQETQYF. The CDR3 nucleotides read TGTGCCAGCAGCTCGCGGAAAGGGCAAGAGACCCAGTACTTC.

This clonotype has just a few counts. The J gene is TRBJ2-7, the V gene TRBV19, with TRBD2 identical over 8 bases. This CDR3 comprises 15 residues. Per the germline V gene, CDR1 is LNHDA and CDR2 is SQIVND (reference sequence). Unmatched junction bases numbered 5, after V lost 4 bases and J lost 0 bases. DNA for the CDR3: TGTGCCAGTAGTACTGCCGGGACTAGCTCCTACGAGCAGTACTTC. Its translation: CASSTAGTSSYEQYF.

The chain joins TRBV4-2 to TRBJ2-1, with a weak D call TRBD2 (5 bases). Germline CDR1 is LGHNA and CDR2 is YNFKEQ. CDR3 size: 16 residues. Trimming shortened V by 0 bases and J by 6 bases, and 15 bases separated the two germline ends. CDR3 in amino acids: CASSQDMSGSLNEQFF. DNA of the CDR3: TGTGCCAGCAGCCAAGATATGAGCGGCTCCCTCAATGAGCAGTTCTTC.

This clonotype was seen ten or more times. The chain combines TRBV12-3 or TRBV12-4 with TRBJ1-2, with D possibly TRBD1 on 5 matching bases. Trimming removed 2 bases from V and 7 bases from J, with 17 bases in between. The CDR3 extends over 15 amino acids. CDR3 bases: TGTGCCAGCAGTTTATCTAATGAGGGGATAGGTGGCTACACCTTC. As protein: CASSLSNEGIGGYTF.

Ten or more counts support this clonotype. This sequence joins TRBV9 and TRBJ2-7; the match to TRBD1 covers 11 bases. J lost 4 bases, V lost 4 bases, and 7 bases had no gene match. Germline V gene sequence: CDR1 SGDLS, CDR2 YYNGEE. The CDR3 runs 15 residues. In DNA form, the CDR3 reads TGTGCCAGCAGCCCAGGACAGGGGGCCAAGTACGAGCAGTACTTC. This translates into CASSPGQGAKYEQYF.

This clonotype was seen once. The J gene is TRBJ2-6, the V gene TRBV19; D is unresolved. V was pared by 0 bases and J by 0 bases, with 6 bases between. The CDR3 has 16 residues. Germline-derived CDR1 and CDR2 are LNHDA and SQIVND (reference sequence). The CDR3 loop is CASSIDGISGANVLTF. In DNA, the CDR3 is TGTGCCAGTAGTATAGATGGTATCTCTGGGGCCAACGTCCTGACTTTC.

This clonotype was detected ten times or more. This chain uses TRBV7-9 with TRBJ2-7; TRBD1 aligns across 8 bases. Germline V gene lookup returns CDR1 SEHNR and CDR2 FQNEAQ (reference sequence). J gave up 4 bases and V 3 bases, and 8 bases lay outside the gene matches. CDR3 length equals 15 residues. The CDR3 bases are TGTGCCAGCAGCTTTGGACAGGGATGGACGTACGAGCAGTACTTC. It yields the protein CASSFGQGWTYEQYF.

This clonotype has at least ten counts. CDR3 amino acids: CASSLVGGGSYEQYF. CDR3 coding DNA: TGCGCCAGCAGCTTGGTCGGAGGGGGCTCCTACGAGCAGTACTTC. The chain uses TRBV5-1 and TRBJ2-7, with D perhaps given as TRBD1 or TRBD2 (6 bases each). Per germline, CDR1 SGHRS and CDR2 YFSETQ. Deletions cut 0 bases from V and 0 bases from J, with 10 bases between. The CDR3 has 15 amino acids.

The sample holds many counts of this clonotype. The chain couples TRBV7-2 to TRBJ1-2; D is undetermined. This CDR3 is 12 amino acids long. V shed 4 bases and J shed 6 bases, with 9 bases lying between them. Germline-derived CDR1 and CDR2 are SGHTA and FQGNSA. Written as DNA, the CDR3 is TGTGCCAGCAGCTCCTTAGGTCATGGCTACACCTTC. Translation gives CASSSLGHGYTF.

The CDR3 sequence is CASRREQSYNSPLHF. For the CDR3, the DNA is TGTGCCAGCAGGAGAGAACAGTCCTATAATTCACCCCTCCACTTT. V and J are TRBV2 and TRBJ1-6; no definite D call. The germline gives CDR1 SNHLY, CDR2 FYNNEI. V lost 6 bases, J lost 1 base, and 10 bases lay in between. CDR3 length equals 15 residues.

This clonotype has at least ten counts. V and J are TRBV20-1 and TRBJ1-5; D remains unclear. From germline, CDR1 is DFQATT and CDR2 SNEGSKA (reference sequence). This CDR3 comprises 17 residues. Trimming took off 3 bases at V and 0 bases at J, with 18 bases between the two ends. Here the CDR3 DNA reads TGCAGTGCTAGTCGGTCAGACTTGCCTTATAGCAATCAGCCCCAGCATTTT. Its protein is CSASRSDLPYSNQPQHF.

This clonotype was observed a handful of times. This rearrangement joins TRBV29-1 to TRBJ1-2; weak D call: TRBD1 (5 bases). Germline CDR1 and CDR2: SQVTM and ANQGSEA. This CDR3 contains 10 residues. V was pared by 8 bases and J by 8 bases, with 12 bases between. The CDR3 loop reads CSSKGSGYTF. CDR3 DNA: TGCAGCTCTAAGGGGTCGGGCTACACCTTC.

The V gene is TRBV12-3 or TRBV12-4, the J gene TRBJ2-2; D is tentatively TRBD1 or TRBD2 (5 bases each). The length of the CDR3 is 23 residues. V was clipped by 4 bases and J by 0 bases, with 33 bases between them. The CDR3 DNA follows: TGTGCCAGCAGTTCCGGGGACGTTGGAGGTCCCCCGACGATCGTTTCGAACACCGGGGAGCTGTTTTTT. It encodes CASSSGDVGGPPTIVSNTGELFF.

This clonotype was counted ten times or more. Here the CDR3 DNA reads TGCGCCAGCAGCTTGCTGGGACAGGGTAGCGAGACCCAGTACTTC. This codes for CASSLLGQGSETQYF. The V call is TRBV5-1, the J call TRBJ2-5; 9 positions agree with TRBD1. From germline, CDR1 is SGHRS and CDR2 YFSETQ. This CDR3 has 15 amino acids. V lost 1 base and J lost 5; bases outside the gene matches: 6.

V is TRBV6-5 and J is TRBJ2-5, with a tentative D call TRBD2 (7 bases). Germline V CDR1 and CDR2: MNHEY, SVGAGI. V lost 7 bases to trimming and J lost 2 bases, with 14 bases between them. This CDR3 contains 14 residues. CDR3 protein: CASTLAGAQETQYF. The CDR3, as DNA: TGTGCCAGCACTCTGGCGGGGGCACAAGAGACCCAGTACTTC.

This rearrangement joins TRBV30 to TRBJ2-1, with TRBD2 identical over 9 bases. Trimming cost V 8 bases and J 7 bases; bases outside gene matches: 24. The length of the CDR3 is 18 residues. Germline CDR1 reads GTSNPN; CDR2 reads SVGIG (reference sequence). The CDR3 region has the DNA TGTGCCCCCATGGATAGCGGGAGTTGCGGCACGTTCGGGAATGAGCAGTTCTTC. It translates to CAPMDSGSCGTFGNEQFF.

A few counts support this clonotype. The chain joins TRBV5-1 to TRBJ1-4; D possibly corresponds to TRBD1 (6 bases). The CDR3 is 15 residues long. The V end was cut by 4 bases, the J end by 2 bases, with 12 bases between. Looked up from germline, CDR1 is SGHRS and CDR2 is YFSETQ. The CDR3 bases are TGCGCCAGCAGCCAGGGGAGGGGGACTAATGAAAAACTGTTTTTT. Translating it yields CASSQGRGTNEKLFF. The entire variable domain, with the rest obtained from reference TRBV5-1 and TRBJ1-4, is as follows: KAGVTQTPRYLIKTRGQQVTLSCSPISGHRSVSWYQQTPGQGLQFLFEYFSETQRNKGNFPGRFSGRQFSNSRSEMNVSTLELGDSALYLCASSQGRGTNEKLFFGSGTQLSVL.

This clonotype has only a few counts. V is TRBV18 and J is TRBJ1-2, with TRBD1 as a possible D gene (5 bases). The CDR3 loop spans 15 amino acids. Looked up from germline, CDR1 is KGHSH and CDR2 is LQKENI. Trimming cost V 3 bases and J 4 bases, with 15 bases left between them. In DNA form, the CDR3 reads TGTGCCAGCTCACCCGGCGGGACGGCGGCCTATGGCTACACCTTC. It translates to CASSPGGTAAYGYTF.

The sample holds many counts of this clonotype. V is TRBV7-2 and J is TRBJ2-7; 7 bases agree with TRBD1. The V segment lost 5 bases and the J segment 0 bases; nucleotides outside the gene matches: 25. The CDR3 extends over 21 amino acids. Germline lookup yields CDR1 SGHTA and CDR2 FQGNSA. The CDR3 region has the DNA TGTGCCAGCAGCCAGAATGCGGACAGGCTTGCGATAAGACAACACTCCTACGAGCAGTACTTC. Its translation is CASSQNADRLAIRQHSYEQYF.

The rearrangement uses TRBV4-2 and TRBJ1-2, with D possibly being TRBD1 (5 bases). With 3 bases removed from V and 5 bases from J, the gap between germline ends came to 16 bases. CDR3 length: 15 residues. CDR1 and CDR2 (germline): LGHNA, YNFKEQ. The CDR3 is CASSHPPGPAYGYTF. CDR3 bases: TGTGCCAGCAGCCATCCCCCGGGACCGGCTTATGGCTACACCTTC.

This clonotype was found a few times. The genes are TRBV7-6 and TRBJ1-1; TRBD1 agrees at 7 bases. This CDR3 comprises 14 residues. CDR1 and CDR2 (germline): SGHVS, FNYEAQ. V trimming: 5 bases; J trimming: 6 bases; junction bases outside the gene matches: 9. The chain's CDR3 is CASSLGTVRSEAFF. CDR3 coding DNA: TGTGCCAGCAGCCTTGGGACAGTGAGATCTGAAGCTTTCTTT.